This passage covers 31 T cell receptor beta chains from one sample sequenced in a study of human T cells and chemical hapten exposure. Noted time point: pre-sensitization, week 0. Treatment reported: therapeutic diphenylcyclopropenone sensitization with weekly scalp DPC. MiXCR was run by TCRdb on the RACE reads, yielding one entry per CDR3 protein. This table has around 300,000 distinct CDR3 sequences, roughly 7.4% appearing once. The sample here was whole blood, taken in connection with sensitization to the hapten diphenylcyclopropenone (DPC). These receptors came from a man aged 18 to 30 with alopecia areata. Some clones in this sample may be carry-over from other donors' samples.

This clonotype has only a few counts. The rearrangement uses TRBV11-2 and TRBJ2-4; no clear D. The V gene's germline CDR1 is SGHAT and CDR2 FQNNGV. The ends were cut back, 4 bases at V and 7 bases at J, with 14 bases in the middle. The CDR3 has 14 amino acids. The CDR3 sequence is CASSSQVLVNIQYF. CDR3 sequence (DNA): TGTGCCAGCAGCTCTCAAGTTCTGGTCAACATTCAGTACTTC. Variable domain in full (rest from reference TRBV11-2 and TRBJ2-4): EAGVAQSPRYKIIEKRQSVAFWCNPISGHATLYWYQQILGQGPKLLIQFQNNGVVDDSQLPKDRFSAERLKGVDSTLKIQPAKLEDSAVYLCASSSQVLVNIQYFGAGTRLSVL.

This clonotype was picked up many times. This rearrangement joins TRBV6-6 to TRBJ1-5; 10 bases align to TRBD1. Germline V lookup: CDR1 MNHNY, CDR2 SVGAGI (reference sequence). The CDR3 has 15 amino acids. V lost 7 bases, J lost 2 bases, and 5 bases stayed unmatched. As DNA, the CDR3 is TGTGCCAGCAACGCCGGGACAGGGGGCAATCAGCCCCAGCATTTT. Translating gives CASNAGTGGNQPQHF.

This clonotype was observed a handful of times. The chain combines TRBV3-1 with TRBJ1-1, with 7 bases lining up with TRBD1. With V trimmed by 0 bases and J by 5 bases, 6 bases remained unmatched. The CDR3 is made up of 15 amino acids. Germline CDR1 reads LGHDT; CDR2 reads YNNKEL (reference sequence). Written as DNA, the CDR3 is TGTGCCAGCAGCCAAGATGGGCAGGGGGGAACTGAAGCTTTCTTT. Its translation: CASSQDGQGGTEAFF.

This clonotype was picked up a small number of times. This sequence joins TRBV7-9 and TRBJ1-1, with D maybe TRBD1 (5 bases). Germline CDR1 and CDR2: SEHNR and FQNEAQ (reference sequence). The CDR3 consists of 15 residues. The V gene lost 2 bases and the J gene lost 1 base, with 11 bases spanning the gap. CDR3 DNA: TGTGCCAGCAGCTTAAGCCAGGGCAGGAACACTGAAGCTTTCTTT. As protein: CASSLSQGRNTEAFF.

This clonotype was seen repeatedly, ten times or more. The J gene is TRBJ2-7, the V gene TRBV6-6, with D possibly TRBD1 on 5 matching bases. With 2 bases removed from V and 0 bases from J, the gap between germline ends came to 5 bases. The germline V gene encodes CDR1 MNHNY and CDR2 SVGAGI (reference sequence). This CDR3 is 13 amino acids long. CDR3 protein: CASSYDSSYEQYV. CDR3 DNA: TGTGCCAGCAGTTACGACAGCTCCTACGAGCAGTACGTC.

The J gene is TRBJ2-1, the V gene TRBV29-1; 11 positions match TRBD2. The ends lost 8 bases at V and 6 bases at J; junction bases unmatched: 9. Germline V gene data show CDR1 as SQVTM and CDR2 as ANQGSEA. This CDR3 region has 14 residues. CDR3 DNA: TGCAGCCCCCAGGTAACTAGCGGGGGCAATGAGCAGTTCTTC. It is translated as CSPQVTSGGNEQFF.

In this sample, this clonotype turned up a few times. The chain joins TRBV28 to TRBJ1-2; the match to TRBD1 covers 7 bases. In germline, CDR1 is MDHEN, CDR2 SYDVKM. Trimming took 7 bases from V and 0 from J; bases not matched to a gene: 11. The CDR3 covers 16 residues. CDR3 sequence: CASNSPGQSSNYGYTF. The DNA for the CDR3 is TGTGCCAGCAACAGTCCGGGACAGTCTTCTAACTATGGCTACACCTTC.

The chain carries TRBV6-5 and TRBJ1-1, with D perhaps matching TRBD1 (6 bases). Germline V lookup: CDR1 MNHEY, CDR2 SVGAGI. Trimming left V 5 bases short and J 10 bases short, with 17 bases between. The CDR3 runs 13 residues. CDR3 in amino acids: CASSNGPGGRAFF. CDR3 sequence (DNA): TGTGCCAGCAGTAACGGACCGGGGGGGCGAGCTTTCTTT.

This clonotype was found many times. The V gene is TRBV10-3, the J gene TRBJ1-6; 8 nucleotides line up with TRBD1. Germline loops: CDR1 ENHRY, CDR2 SYGVKD. The CDR3 is 15 amino acids. The V and J ends lost 2 bases and 10 bases, in that order; junction bases with no gene match: 7. CDR3 residues: CAISERQGYESPLHF. Here the CDR3 DNA reads TGTGCCATCAGTGAGAGACAGGGGTACGAATCACCCCTCCACTTT.

The chain joins TRBV15 to TRBJ2-1, with 11 bases aligning to TRBD2. V lost 5 bases and J lost 8; bases outside the gene matches: 5. The CDR3 length is 14 residues. The germline gives CDR1 LNHNV, CDR2 YYDKDF (reference sequence). The CDR3 region is CATSRLAGRDEQFF. DNA for the CDR3: TGTGCCACCAGCCGACTAGCGGGGCGGGATGAGCAGTTCTTC. Looking up the rest from reference TRBV15 and TRBJ2-1 gives the full variable domain: DAMVIQNPRYQVTQFGKPVTLSCSQTLNHNVMYWYQQKSSQAPKLLFHYYDKDFNNEADTPDNFQSRRPNTSFCFLDIRSPGLGDTAMYLCATSRLAGRDEQFFGPGTRLTVL.

This clonotype has just a few counts. J is TRBJ2-1 and V is TRBV27, with TRBD1 identical over 7 bases. The CDR3 consists of 16 residues. J gave up 3 bases and V 5 bases, and 10 bases lay outside the gene matches. The germline gives CDR1 MNHEY, CDR2 SMNVEV (reference sequence). The CDR3, as DNA: TGTGCCAGCAGTACCTCAACAGGGGTAGGCTACAATGAGCAGTTCTTC. Protein product: CASSTSTGVGYNEQFF.

This clonotype was found a few times. This sequence joins TRBV7-2 and TRBJ1-6; D is undetermined. The ends were cut back, 1 base at V and 3 bases at J, with 4 bases in the middle. Germline CDR1 reads SGHTA; CDR2 reads FQGNSA. The CDR3 runs to 14 residues. The CDR3 DNA is TGTGCCAGCAGCTTAGACAGCTATAATTCACCCCTCCACTTT. As protein: CASSLDSYNSPLHF.

The chain combines TRBV12-5 with TRBJ2-3; no reliable D call. V was trimmed by 0 bases and J by 2 bases, leaving 12 bases between them. This CDR3 comprises 16 residues. The germline V gene encodes CDR1 LGHNT and CDR2 FRNRAP. As DNA, the CDR3 is TGTGCTAGTGGTTTGGTATTTGACGGAGACACAGATACGCAGTATTTT. This encodes CASGLVFDGDTDTQYF.

The chain couples TRBV5-1 to TRBJ1-2, with no clear D. Germline values: CDR1 SGHRS, CDR2 YFSETQ. The CDR3 loop spans 16 amino acids. The V and J ends lost 4 bases and 0 bases respectively, with 16 bases between them. CDR3 in DNA: TGCGCCAGCAGCCTGCGAATTGACGGATCTAACTATGGCTACACCTTC. This translates into CASSLRIDGSNYGYTF.

This clonotype was counted a few times. The chain employs TRBV12-3 or TRBV12-4 and TRBJ2-5, with D perhaps matching TRBD1 (6 bases). The CDR3 runs 11 residues. V gave up 6 bases and J gave up 12 bases, with 14 bases separating them. The CDR3, as DNA: TGTGCCAGCAGCCTAGGACAGAACGAGTACTTC. Its protein product is CASSLGQNEYF.

This clonotype has more than one count but fewer than ten. The rearrangement uses TRBV5-5 and TRBJ2-1; 7 bases line up with TRBD1. V lost 4 bases, J lost 5 bases, and 12 bases stayed unmatched. CDR1 is SGHKS and CDR2 is YYEKEE in the germline V gene (reference sequence). The CDR3 has 16 residues. In DNA form, the CDR3 reads TGTGCCAGCAGCCAACCCCGGGACAGAATTAACAATGAGCAGTTCTTC. Translating it yields CASSQPRDRINNEQFF.

This clonotype showed up many times. The chain joins TRBV6-6 to TRBJ2-2, with a weak D call TRBD1 (5 bases). The CDR3 has 16 residues. Germline V lookup: CDR1 MNHNY, CDR2 SVGAGI (reference sequence). V was cut by 1 base and J by 3 bases, with 12 bases left in between. CDR3 amino acids: CASSYYADRYTGELFF. Written as DNA, the CDR3 is TGTGCCAGCAGTTACTACGCTGACAGATACACCGGGGAGCTGTTTTTT.

This clonotype was counted only a few times. The rearrangement uses TRBV4-3 and TRBJ2-3; possibly TRBD1 or TRBD2 for D (6 bases each). Germline values: CDR1 LGHNA, CDR2 YSLEER. Trimming left V 2 bases short and J 2 bases short, with 23 bases between. The CDR3 is made up of 19 amino acids. Written as DNA, the CDR3 is TGCGCCAGCAGCCAACAAGGCCCCCCTGGGGGCGGGGTCACAGATACGCAGTATTTT. Its protein is CASSQQGPPGGGVTDTQYF.

This clonotype was seen many times. This chain links TRBV24-1 with TRBJ1-2, with TRBD1 matching over 9 bases. The V segment lost 3 bases and the J segment 6 bases; nucleotides outside the gene matches: 16. Per the germline V gene, CDR1 is KGHDR and CDR2 is SFDVKD. This CDR3 contains 18 residues. CDR3 sequence (DNA): TGTGCCACCAGTGATGTGGGGACAGGGTCGTTGGAAGCGGATGGCTACACCTTC. As protein: CATSDVGTGSLEADGYTF.

The chain has TRBV3-1 and TRBJ2-5; 8 bases are a match to TRBD2. Per the germline V gene, CDR1 is LGHDT and CDR2 is YNNKEL (reference sequence). The CDR3 runs to 15 residues. Trimming at V came to 3 bases and at J to 5 bases, leaving 8 bases not matched to a gene. The CDR3, as DNA: TGTGCCAGCAGCCAGACCAGCGGGGGCTGGGAGACCCAGTACTTC. Residues: CASSQTSGGWETQYF.

This chain uses TRBV20-1 with TRBJ1-5, with 7 nucleotides matching TRBD1. This CDR3 is 15 amino acids long. The J segment lost 6 bases and the V segment lost 6 bases, leaving 14 bases of the junction unmatched. Germline values: CDR1 DFQATT, CDR2 SNEGSKA (reference sequence). The CDR3 DNA reads as TGCAGTGCACAAGACAGGGCGGAGAGAAGTCAGCCCCAGCATTTT. Translated, it gives CSAQDRAERSQPQHF.

The V and J genes are TRBV28 and TRBJ1-4; possible D gene TRBD1, 5 bases. The CDR3 extends over 12 amino acids. Germline V gene sequence: CDR1 MDHEN, CDR2 SYDVKM. V was shortened by 5 bases and J by 8 bases, with 9 bases between the two germline ends. CDR3 residues: CASSRDAEKLFF. DNA of the CDR3: TGTGCCAGCAGTCGGGACGCGGAAAAACTGTTTTTT.

The genes are TRBV20-1 and TRBJ1-1, with D tentatively TRBD1 (6 bases). V was pared by 0 bases and J by 2 bases, with 13 bases between. The germline gives CDR1 DFQATT, CDR2 SNEGSKA (reference sequence). This CDR3 has 15 amino acids. CDR3 in amino acids: CSARDQGRSNTEAFF. The CDR3 coding sequence is TGCAGTGCTAGAGATCAGGGGCGATCAAACACTGAAGCTTTCTTT.

This clonotype was observed a few times. The rearrangement joins TRBV5-1 to TRBJ2-7; D might be TRBD2 (5 bases). CDR1 SGHRS and CDR2 YFSETQ come from the germline V gene. Trimming stripped 3 bases from V and 2 bases from J, with 9 bases between. The CDR3 sequence is 13 residues long. CDR3 DNA sequence: TGCGCCAGCAGCTACCGGGAAACCTACGAGCAGTACTTC. Residues: CASSYRETYEQYF.

The sample holds many counts of this clonotype. The chain couples TRBV6-6 to TRBJ2-6, with D unclear. Trimming cost V 8 bases and J 1 base, with 0 bases left between them. The CDR3 covers 11 residues. Germline V lookup: CDR1 MNHNY, CDR2 SVGAGI (reference sequence). The CDR3, as DNA: TGTGCCAGCTCTGGGGCCAACGTCCTGACTTTC. This encodes CASSGANVLTF.

This clonotype has more than one count but fewer than ten. The chain has TRBV6-2 or TRBV6-3 and TRBJ1-1; D gene unclear. This CDR3 region has 12 residues. The V gene lost 6 bases and the J gene lost 0 bases, with 5 bases spanning the gap. Germline V lookup: CDR1 MNHEY, CDR2 SVGEGT. The CDR3 is CASRRVNTEAFF. The CDR3 DNA reads as TGTGCCAGCAGGAGGGTGAACACTGAAGCTTTCTTT.

This clonotype was seen a handful of times. The chain uses TRBV20-1 and TRBJ2-7, with D maybe TRBD1 (5 bases). V lost 3 bases and J lost 0, with 9 bases in between. This CDR3 has 13 amino acids. CDR1 is DFQATT, CDR2 SNEGSKA, per germline (reference sequence). CDR3 loop: CSARVDSSYEQYF. The CDR3 DNA reads as TGCAGTGCTAGGGTAGACAGCTCCTACGAGCAGTACTTC.

In its sample, this clonotype was seen many times. V gene TRBV11-2 combines with J gene TRBJ1-2; 8 bases are a match to TRBD1. Trimming removed 1 base from V and 2 bases from J; junction bases left unmatched: 6. The CDR3 is 16 residues long. Per the germline V gene, CDR1 is SGHAT and CDR2 is FQNNGV. The CDR3 protein is CASSLGTGRRNYGYTF. CDR3 sequence (DNA): TGTGCCAGCAGCTTAGGGACAGGGAGAAGAAACTATGGCTACACCTTC. Filled out from reference TRBV11-2 and TRBJ1-2, the complete variable domain reads EAGVAQSPRYKIIEKRQSVAFWCNPISGHATLYWYQQILGQGPKLLIQFQNNGVVDDSQLPKDRFSAERLKGVDSTLKIQPAKLEDSAVYLCASSLGTGRRNYGYTFGSGTRLTVV.

The chain couples TRBV4-3 to TRBJ1-4, with D uncertain. V was pared by 0 bases and J by 10 bases, with 18 bases between. Germline CDR1 and CDR2: LGHNA and YSLEER. The CDR3 is made up of 16 amino acids. CDR3 sequence reads: CASSQDRRGSFGKLFF. The CDR3 DNA sequence: TGCGCCAGCAGCCAAGATCGTCGGGGTAGCTTCGGAAAACTGTTTTTT.

In its sample, this clonotype was seen a few times. The chain combines TRBV6-5 with TRBJ2-7, with 10 nucleotides matching TRBD1. The CDR3 extends over 17 amino acids. Germline CDR1 and CDR2: MNHEY and SVGAGI. Unmatched junction bases numbered 7, after V lost 2 bases and J lost 0 bases. This CDR3 reads CASSYPSDRGTSYEQYF. The CDR3, as DNA: TGTGCCAGCAGTTACCCCTCGGACAGGGGGACCTCCTACGAGCAGTACTTC.

This clonotype was seen more than once but under ten times. The genes are TRBV6-5 and TRBJ2-2, with 8 bases lining up with TRBD1. The germline gives CDR1 MNHEY, CDR2 SVGAGI. The CDR3 totals 15 residues. With V trimmed by 6 bases and J by 4 bases, 7 bases remained unmatched. The CDR3 here is CASRPGQDVTGELFF. As DNA, the CDR3 is TGTGCCAGCAGACCGGGACAGGATGTCACCGGGGAGCTGTTTTTT.